This T cell receptor (beta chain) derives from a study of cytomegalovirus exposure and HLA in healthy donors (dated by TCRdb to the late 2010s). Notes on the research overall: According to an earlier analysis of 587 of the donors, about 170 million T cells yielded 90 million to 130 million unique TCR beta sequences and about 300 Gb of sequence data. Approximately 300 gigabases of sequencing data and approximately 91 million unique TCR sequences made up an early release that covered several hundred HLA-typed donors. Of the roughly 410 genotyped donors, approximately 80% were placed in the genetic ancestry cluster associated with self-reported Caucasian donors. The aim of the study was to test whether cataloging public T cell receptors could identify signatures of past pathogen exposure. The study used immunosequencing to profile the T cell repertoires of some 600 subjects and linked those repertoires to cytomegalovirus serostatus. In addition to the first cohort of approximately 650 subjects, a separate validation cohort of some 120 different subjects was used. To predict cytomegalovirus infection status, the study combined high-throughput TCR immunosequencing, statistical association of individual TCRs with disease status, and machine learning. A later analysis re-examined previously published TCR beta repertoires from roughly 650 donors and added high-resolution HLA genotyping to investigate patterns of TCR occurrence. Rather than drawing on any new phenotypic data, the later analysis identified candidate immune exposures from TCR beta sequences and the way those sequences occurred across donors. An earlier analysis of approximately 640 of the donors applied high-throughput TCR beta sequencing to assess whether each TCR beta V gene segment acted as functional or pseudogenic. Donor age, sex, ethnicity and CMV serostatus were collected together with the repertoire data. In a later genetic analysis, genome-wide SNP genotypes for about three fifths of the roughly 670 donors were used, and that subset was treated as a discovery cohort. All discovery cohort repertoires had been generated on a single sequencing platform. Class I and class II HLA loci were covered by the typing at four-digit resolution. The number of donors typed differed by locus, with roughly 620-640 for A, B, C, DRB1 and DQB1, around 560 for DQA1, 600 to 610 for DPA1, and around 450 for DPB1. Roughly five DR-DQ haplotypes were treated as single units for association and clustering because of strong linkage in the cohort. Among approximately 370 genotyped donors of the cohort, an average of approximately 200,000 unique TCR beta nucleotide sequences was sequenced per donor, of which approximately 18% were non-productive. The investigation overall reported the following: The earlier analysis of fewer than 750 of the donors excluded about 16 rarely observed V segments, including chromosome 9 orphons, because counts were too low. While some public TCRs were present in many individuals, most TCR sequences turned up only very rarely across donors. In a later analysis, HLA-associated TCR beta chains were found to be more clonally expanded and to have lower generation probabilities than equally common non-associated chains. In vitro tests confirmed that three of the cytomegalovirus-associated TCR beta chains recognize cytomegalovirus antigens. Presence/absence analyses assumed roughly uniform sequencing depth across donors, an assumption that may not hold. Assigning TCR associations to individual alleles was difficult when HLA alleles, especially DR and DQ, strongly co-occurred. In an earlier analysis of roughly 560 of the donors, most TCR beta V segments were observed in productive rearrangements about 90% or about 30% of the time, broadly matching IMGT annotations. A further reported finding was that TCR beta sequences accurately predicted the HLA-A and HLA-B alleles for most subjects in the first cohort. Several of the top co-occurrence clusters appeared to be linked to parvovirus B19, influenza, CMV and Epstein-Barr virus, according to a later analysis. Because some donors lacked HLA typing at each locus, the association tests relied only on the typed subset. In both the original and validation cohorts, the classifier was reported to diagnose cytomegalovirus status with high specificity and sensitivity. In the study, around 150 TCR beta chains were listed as associated with cytomegalovirus. CMV serostatus was the only immune exposure information available for the cohort. Correlated functional status among segregating V segments might be attributable to linkage disequilibrium, but an unknown experimental factor could not be ruled out. Specific HLA alleles were associated with over 15,000 TCR beta sequences at a false discovery rate of 0.05 in a later analysis. The 87-base-pair reads could not distinguish some IMGT-functional V segments, including TRBV6-2 and TRBV6-3, so those segments were excluded. Compared with the approximately 720-donor mean, donors in an Asian-associated ancestry cluster had fewer N-insertions in productive TCRs, according to a later genetic analysis. The authors suggested that the approach could potentially be extended to other disease states and immunological phenotypes. A cluster of highly shared sequence variants was judged likely to represent a technical artifact of the sequencing pipeline. In a later analysis, most CMV-associated TCR beta chains were found to appear HLA-restricted, with HLA associations seemingly driven largely by CMV exposure. An association between a missense DCLRE1C variant and V-gene and J-gene trimming of TCR beta chains was found in a later genetic analysis and replicated in an independent cohort. A later analysis found that TCR association rates varied across HLA loci, with DRB1 alleles showing the most associated TCRs and HLA-C alleles the fewest. The cohort was sequenced for TCR beta chains only, and without alpha or paired-chain data the features that could be detected were limited.

The protocol used for the library was the immunoSEQ multiplex PCR assay. The multiplex PCR relied on a mix of 60 forward primers for TCR Vbeta segments and 13 reverse primers for TCR Jbeta segments. The CDR3 region of rearranged TCR beta genes was amplified from genomic DNA with a multiplex PCR assay. The Illumina HiSeq System was used to sequence the amplified TCR beta libraries as 87-base-pair reads. On the authors' methods: Across the 700 or so repertoires, a later analysis counted roughly 84 million unique TCR beta chains, 9.5 million to 12 million of which were shared by at least two donors. Raw reads were error-corrected and collapsed into unique sequences with a nearest-neighbor algorithm that merged closely related sequences to remove PCR and sequencing errors. To assign V, D and J gene segments, CDR3 sequences were aligned to IMGT reference sequences. Each retained sequence needed at least a six-nucleotide match to both a V gene segment and a J gene segment. Rearrangements were called productive when the CDR3 lacked stop codons and stayed in frame with V and J; all others were non-productive. CDR3 was defined according to IMGT convention as the region running from the second conserved V-encoded cysteine to the conserved J-encoded phenylalanine. In an earlier analysis of approximately 590 of the donors, sequences lacking an unambiguous match to a single V gene segment were excluded. In an earlier analysis of several hundred of the donors, V segments were called functional above 56.7% productive rearrangements and were called segregating when the between-donor standard deviation exceeded 5%. A statistical classification framework was built to diagnose cytomegalovirus status from the catalog of TCR beta chain sequences. In a later analysis, TCR nucleotide sequences were compared against IMGT/GENE-DB human TR gene sequences so that V and J genes could be assigned. In a later analysis, CDR3 sequences and most-parsimonious VDJ recombination scenarios were assigned using the TCRdist pipeline. In a later analysis, every TCR beta chain was defined by the combination of its CDR3 amino acid sequence and its V-gene family, and reads without a unique V-gene family were dropped. To address suspected cross-contamination and a sequencing artifact, a later analysis removed roughly 580 highly shared, low-generation-probability nucleotide sequences. For each public chain, a later analysis derived a clonal expansion index from normalized ranks of inferred template counts within each repertoire. In a later analysis, generation probabilities were computed with a VDJ recombination model fitted to out-of-frame rearrangements, and the resulting probabilities were checked against IGoR. In a later analysis, TCR-TCR, TCR-HLA and TCR-CMV co-occurrence was scored with hypergeometric tests, and a repertoire-size bias correction was applied to TCR pairs. To estimate false discovery rates, a later analysis permuted the HLA or CMV assignments 20 times. In a later analysis, co-occurring TCRs were grouped using DBSCAN, with TCRdist sequence similarity added in when clustering inside HLA-allele-positive subsets. For co-occurrence clustering, repertoires with fewer than 30,000 or more than 120,000 public chains were excluded, along with a handful of repertoires with anomalous nucleotide sharing. This is the immuneACCESS table as TCRdb keeps it, with only in-frame sequences that have V and J called. A part of the clones is gone; compared with another copy, unresolved V genes explain less than half, and the rest is unexplained. V, J and clone size were drawn from that table, and D and trimming were deduced from the DNA. The sample data list around 190,000 clones, and under 80% of these were observed just once. Clones ranked in the top ten supply approximately 4.6% of the sample.

The cohort was made up of approximately 670 healthy bone marrow donors. At the time of sampling, every cohort member was nominally healthy, though immune exposures that went unrecorded were likely present. The donor tested CMV seropositive and was one of the 289 seropositive cohort members. A peripheral blood sample was provided by each donor, and peripheral blood mononuclear cells were used for TCR beta sequencing. Genomic DNA was extracted from the blood cell samples with the Qiagen DNeasy Blood Extraction Kit. Comment on this clone: Which antigen it targets is not known. There are no base qualities to consult, and no much larger clone falls within one base.

For CDR1 and CDR2, the germline V gene lists SGHAT and FQNNGV. From V the trimming removes 5 bases and from J it removes 4 bases, while the gene matches leave 15 bases of the junction unaccounted for. The CDR3 measures 17 amino acids from cysteine to phenylalanine. Only the CDR3 DNA stays, 51 bases, in frame from base 1. The specimen was PBMCs. The TCR sequence derives from a man aged 30-40 years in good health and CMV-seropositive. The chain joins TRBV11-2 to TRBJ2-7; 9 bases in between match TRBD1. The CDR3 in this case is CASSPGPGQGIGYEQYF. The bases read TGTGCCAGCAGCCCCGGACCTGGACAGGGGATCGGGTACGAGCAGTACTTC.